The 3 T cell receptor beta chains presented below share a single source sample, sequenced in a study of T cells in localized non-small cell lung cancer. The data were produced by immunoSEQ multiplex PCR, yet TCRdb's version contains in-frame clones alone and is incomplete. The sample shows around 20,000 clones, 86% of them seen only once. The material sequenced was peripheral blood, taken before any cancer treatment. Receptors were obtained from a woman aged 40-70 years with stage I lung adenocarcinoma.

The CDR3 reads CAISENQGAGQPQHF. The CDR3 DNA reads TGTGCCATCAGTGAGAATCAGGGGGCGGGTCAGCCCCAGCATTTT. V gene TRBV10-3 combines with J gene TRBJ1-5; 8 bases align to TRBD1. Trimming cost V 2 bases and J 6 bases; bases outside gene matches: 6. From germline, CDR1 is ENHRY and CDR2 SYGVKD. CDR3 length: 15 residues.

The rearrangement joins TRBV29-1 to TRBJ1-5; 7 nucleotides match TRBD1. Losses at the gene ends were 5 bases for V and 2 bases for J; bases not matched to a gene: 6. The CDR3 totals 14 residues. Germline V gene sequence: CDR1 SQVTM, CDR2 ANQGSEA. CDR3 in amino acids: CSVSKGAGNQPQHF. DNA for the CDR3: TGCAGCGTTTCGAAGGGGGCCGGCAATCAGCCCCAGCATTTT.

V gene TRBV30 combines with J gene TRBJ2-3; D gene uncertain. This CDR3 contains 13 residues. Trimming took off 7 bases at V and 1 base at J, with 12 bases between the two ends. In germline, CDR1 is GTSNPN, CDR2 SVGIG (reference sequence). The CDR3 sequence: CASPLDGTDTQYF. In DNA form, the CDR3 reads TGTGCCTCTCCGCTGGACGGCACAGATACGCAGTATTTT.